This T cell receptor (beta chain) derives from a study of response to subunit inactivated influenza vaccine. V was shortened by 2 bases and J by 1 base, with 8 bases between the two germline ends. CDR1 SEHNR and CDR2 FQNEAQ come from the germline V gene (reference sequence). The CDR3 sequence is 14 residues long. Each CDR3 protein gets one entry after TCRdb re-called the RT-PCR reads with MiXCR. The sample carries more than 450,000 distinct CDR3 sequences, around 10% recorded once. This same sample was also part of a study on T cells expressing NK-cell markers. That report adds: 5'RACE template switching built TCR beta cDNA with unique molecular identifiers. Sequencing covered eight donors, seven HCMV-seropositive and one seronegative. An anti-gamma-delta TCR antibody restricted sorting to alpha-beta TCR T cells in several experiments. One observes that, in several donors, these clonotypes were also the leading ones within the CD3+CD56-NKG2C+ fraction.

The TCR was taken from a man aged 45-65 years who received an inactivated influenza vaccine. The specimen comprised PBMCs from blood, sampled on the day of vaccination. This rearrangement joins TRBV7-9 to TRBJ1-1, with unresolved D. This chain's CDR3 is CASSLLRWNTEAFF. CDR3 in DNA: TGTGCCAGCAGCTTATTACGTTGGAACACTGAAGCTTTCTTT.